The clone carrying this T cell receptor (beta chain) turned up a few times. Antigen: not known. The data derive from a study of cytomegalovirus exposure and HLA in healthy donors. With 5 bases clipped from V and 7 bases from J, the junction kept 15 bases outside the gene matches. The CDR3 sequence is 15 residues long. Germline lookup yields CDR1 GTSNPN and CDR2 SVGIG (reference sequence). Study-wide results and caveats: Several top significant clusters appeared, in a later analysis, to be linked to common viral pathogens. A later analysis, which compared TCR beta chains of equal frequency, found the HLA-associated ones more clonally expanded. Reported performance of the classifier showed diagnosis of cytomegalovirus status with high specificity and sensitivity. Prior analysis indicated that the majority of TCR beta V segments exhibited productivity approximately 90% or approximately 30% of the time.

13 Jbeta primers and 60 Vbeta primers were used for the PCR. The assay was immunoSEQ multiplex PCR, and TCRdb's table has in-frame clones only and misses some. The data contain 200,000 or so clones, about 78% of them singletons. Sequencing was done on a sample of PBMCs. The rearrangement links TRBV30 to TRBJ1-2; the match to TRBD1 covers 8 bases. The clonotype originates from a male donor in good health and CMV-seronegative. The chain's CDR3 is CAWGNLRGQGGGYTF. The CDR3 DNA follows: TGTGCCTGGGGAAATCTCCGAGGACAGGGAGGTGGCTACACCTTC.